This T cell receptor beta chain was obtained from a study of blood T cell repertoires in COVID-19. Overall study: There were acute and convalescent COVID-19 samples, and they came from the United States, Italy and Spain. In each case, the material was cDNA or gDNA derived from T cells, B-cell-depleted T cells, or PBMCs.

Trimming removed 3 bases at V and 7 bases at J, with 18 bases between. Germline CDR1 reads MDHEN; CDR2 reads SYDVKM. The CDR3 spans 16 residues. As processed by the authors: Nucleated cell counts were estimated from reference gene primer amplification. TCRdb's table, derived via immunoSEQ multiplex PCR, lists solely in-frame clones and lacks some. D and trimming come from the DNA, and the V and J calls and clone size come from that table. The table has roughly 61,000 clones, more than 85% seen once; the top ten hold about 2.2%. This receptor was identified in a man aged 60-69 years with acute or convalescent COVID-19. Sequencing used peripheral blood. The chain carries TRBV28 and TRBJ1-4, with a possible D match to TRBD1 (5 bases). This chain's CDR3 is CASSFPAGGGFEKLFF. The DNA for the CDR3 is TGTGCCAGCAGTTTCCCCGCGGGGGGAGGGTTTGAAAAACTGTTTTTT.